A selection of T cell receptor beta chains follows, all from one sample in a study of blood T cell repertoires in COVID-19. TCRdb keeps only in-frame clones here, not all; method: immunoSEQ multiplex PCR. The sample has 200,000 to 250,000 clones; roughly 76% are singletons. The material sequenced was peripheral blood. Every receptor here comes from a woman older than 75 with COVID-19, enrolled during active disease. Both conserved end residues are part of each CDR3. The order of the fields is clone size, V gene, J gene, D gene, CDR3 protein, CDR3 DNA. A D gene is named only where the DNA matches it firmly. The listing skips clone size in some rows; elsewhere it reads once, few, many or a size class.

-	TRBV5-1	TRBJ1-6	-	CASSLGNSRGNSPLHF	TGCGCCAGCAGCTTGGGCAACTCCAGGGGAAATTCACCCCTCCACTTT
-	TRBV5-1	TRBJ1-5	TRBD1	CASREQGGYGPQHF	TGCGCCAGCAGGGAACAAGGGGGCTACGGGCCCCAGCATTTT
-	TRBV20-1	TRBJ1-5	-	CSASYGAGSNQPQHF	TGCAGTGCTAGTTACGGGGCGGGAAGCAATCAGCCCCAGCATTTT
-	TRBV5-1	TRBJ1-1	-	CASSYGGTGGTNTEAFF	TGCGCCAGCAGCTATGGAGGCACCGGAGGAACGAACACTGAAGCTTTCTTT
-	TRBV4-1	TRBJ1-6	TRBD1	CASSQDRGSSYNSPLHF	TGCGCCAGCAGCCAGGACAGGGGGAGCTCCTATAATTCACCCCTCCACTTT
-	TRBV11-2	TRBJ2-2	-	CASSPTSGITGELFF	TGTGCCAGCAGCCCGACTTCAGGGATCACCGGGGAGCTGTTTTTT
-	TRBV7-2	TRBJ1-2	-	CASSGAGLYGYTF	TGTGCCAGCAGTGGGGCGGGACTTTATGGCTACACCTTC
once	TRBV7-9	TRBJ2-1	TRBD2	CASSLGLAGGNEQFF	TGTGCCAGCAGCTTAGGCCTAGCGGGGGGGAATGAGCAGTTCTTC
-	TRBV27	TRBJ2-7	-	CASSPSSGSYYYEQYF	TGTGCCAGCAGTCCGAGCTCTGGTTCCTACTACTACGAGCAGTACTTC
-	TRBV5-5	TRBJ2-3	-	CASSPPVRGTQYF	TGTGCCAGCAGCCCCCCAGTCCGGGGTACGCAGTATTTT
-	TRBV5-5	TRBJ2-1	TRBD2	CASSFLAGRSYNEQFF	TGTGCCAGCAGCTTCCTAGCGGGGCGGTCCTACAATGAGCAGTTCTTC
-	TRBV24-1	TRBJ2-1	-	CATSDLQGSNEQFF	TGTGCCACCAGTGACCTACAGGGTTCCAATGAGCAGTTCTTC
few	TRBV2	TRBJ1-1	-	CASNGQPNTEAFF	TGTGCCAGCAACGGACAGCCGAACACTGAAGCTTTCTTT
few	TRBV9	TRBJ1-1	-	CASSPRGGDRTEAFF	TGTGCCAGCAGCCCCCGGGGGGGGGATAGGACTGAAGCTTTCTTT
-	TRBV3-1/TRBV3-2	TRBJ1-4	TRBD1	CASSRRTGEEKLFF	TGTGCCAGCAGCCGACGGACAGGGGAGGAAAAACTGTTTTTT
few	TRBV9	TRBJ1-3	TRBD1	CASSQTGGIWNTIYF	TGTGCCAGCAGCCAGACAGGGGGCATATGGAACACCATATATTTT
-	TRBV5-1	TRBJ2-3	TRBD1	CASSSPDRGTDTQYF	TGCGCCAGCAGCTCCCCGGACAGGGGGACAGATACGCAGTATTTT
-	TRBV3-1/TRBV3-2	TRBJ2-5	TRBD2	CASSPGGQETQYF	TGTGCCAGCAGCCCCGGGGGGCAAGAGACCCAGTACTTC
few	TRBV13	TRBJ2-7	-	CASSLGDNTYEQYF	TGTGCCAGCAGCTTAGGGGACAACACCTACGAGCAGTACTTC
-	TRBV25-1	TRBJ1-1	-	CARPYGGTEAFF	TGTGCCAGGCCCTATGGGGGGACTGAAGCTTTCTTT
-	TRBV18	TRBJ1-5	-	CASSPLGPLQRYSNQPQHF	TGTGCCAGCTCACCACTCGGCCCTTTACAGCGGTATAGCAATCAGCCCCAGCATTTT
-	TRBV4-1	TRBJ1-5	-	CASSPQVSNQPQHF	TGCGCCAGCAGCCCTCAGGTTAGCAATCAGCCCCAGCATTTT
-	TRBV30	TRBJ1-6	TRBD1	CAWSARDRHSPLHF	TGTGCCTGGAGTGCCCGGGACAGGCATTCACCCCTCCACTTT
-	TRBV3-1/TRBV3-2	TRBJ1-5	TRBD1	CASSPLRGQGSQPQHF	TGTGCCAGCAGCCCGTTGAGGGGACAGGGAAGTCAGCCCCAGCATTTT
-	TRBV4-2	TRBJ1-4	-	CASSPEQGNEKLFF	TGTGCCAGCAGCCCGGAACAGGGAAATGAAAAACTGTTTTTT
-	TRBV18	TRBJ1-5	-	CASSPAQGDQPQHF	TGTGCCAGCTCACCAGCACAGGGTGATCAGCCCCAGCATTTT
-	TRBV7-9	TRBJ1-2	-	CASSLRDNRGYTF	TGTGCCAGCAGCCTCCGGGACAATCGGGGCTACACCTTC
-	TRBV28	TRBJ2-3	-	CASFAFQADTQYF	TGTGCCAGCTTTGCTTTCCAGGCAGATACGCAGTATTTT
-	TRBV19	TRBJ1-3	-	CASAQGEVGNTIYF	TGTGCCAGTGCACAGGGAGAAGTGGGGAACACCATATATTTT
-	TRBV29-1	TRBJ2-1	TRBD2	CSVEELAGGFYNEQFF	TGCAGCGTTGAAGAACTAGCGGGGGGGTTCTACAATGAGCAGTTCTTC
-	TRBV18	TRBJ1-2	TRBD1	CASSPLSTGGVDGYTF	TGTGCCAGCTCACCCCTTTCGACAGGGGGAGTTGATGGCTACACCTTC
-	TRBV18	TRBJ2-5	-	CASSPQISEQETQYF	TGTGCCAGCTCACCACAGATTAGCGAACAAGAGACCCAGTACTTC
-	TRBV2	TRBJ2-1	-	CASSIRGGGSYNEQFF	TGTGCCAGCAGTATCCGAGGGGGGGGCTCCTACAATGAGCAGTTCTTC
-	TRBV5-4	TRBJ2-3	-	CASSLDGTSTDTQYF	TGTGCCAGCAGCTTGGATGGGACTAGCACAGATACGCAGTATTTT
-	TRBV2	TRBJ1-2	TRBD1	CATQTDRGYGYTF	TGTGCCACTCAGACGGACAGGGGCTATGGCTACACCTTC
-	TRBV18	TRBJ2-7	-	CASSQTAYYEQYF	TGTGCCAGCTCACAGACAGCATACTACGAGCAGTACTTC
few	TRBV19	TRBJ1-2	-	CASSRDYGYTF	TGTGCCAGTAGTCGGGACTATGGCTACACCTTC
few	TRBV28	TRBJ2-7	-	CASSLSPSYEQYF	TGTGCCAGCAGCCTTTCTCCTTCCTACGAGCAGTACTTC
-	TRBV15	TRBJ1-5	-	CATSRAGLRSPQHF	TGTGCCACCAGCAGAGCAGGGTTAAGGAGTCCCCAGCATTTT
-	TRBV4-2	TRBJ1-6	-	CASSQDHGASSSPLHF	TGTGCCAGCAGCCAAGATCACGGAGCCTCCAGTTCACCCCTCCACTTT
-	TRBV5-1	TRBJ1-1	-	CASRYRVDAEAFF	TGCGCCAGCAGGTACAGGGTAGACGCTGAAGCTTTCTTT
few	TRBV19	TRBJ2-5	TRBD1	CASSIDTTGMATQYF	TGTGCCAGTAGTATAGATACGACAGGGATGGCGACCCAGTACTTC
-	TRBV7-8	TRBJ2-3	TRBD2	CASSFRLAGALPDTQYF	TGTGCCAGCAGCTTCCGACTAGCGGGGGCCCTCCCAGATACGCAGTATTTT
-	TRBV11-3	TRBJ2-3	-	CASSFGGPSTDTQYF	TGTGCCAGCAGCTTCGGGGGGCCTAGCACAGATACGCAGTATTTT
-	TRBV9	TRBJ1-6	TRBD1	CASSSTGTGSSYNSPLHF	TGTGCCAGCAGTTCGACCGGGACAGGAAGCTCCTATAATTCACCCCTCCACTTT
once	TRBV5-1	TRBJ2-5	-	CASSLAAKGGAETQYF	TGCGCCAGCAGCTTGGCCGCCAAGGGGGGGGCGGAGACCCAGTACTTC
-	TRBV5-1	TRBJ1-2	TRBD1	CASSPPGQDYGYTF	TGCGCCAGCAGCCCGCCGGGACAGGACTATGGCTACACCTTC
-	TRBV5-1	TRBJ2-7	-	CASSPGYEQYF	TGCGCCAGCAGCCCAGGGTACGAGCAGTACTTC
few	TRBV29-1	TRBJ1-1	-	CSVEGGGKVEAFF	TGCAGCGTTGAAGGGGGGGGAAAGGTTGAAGCTTTCTTT
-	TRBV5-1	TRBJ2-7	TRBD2	CASSGSGGGIRQYF	TGCGCCAGCAGCGGATCGGGGGGAGGAATTCGGCAGTACTTC
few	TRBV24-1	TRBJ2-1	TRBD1	CATGQGATDEQFF	TGTGCCACTGGACAGGGGGCCACGGATGAGCAGTTCTTC
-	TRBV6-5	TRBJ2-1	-	CASRKGSGYYNEQFF	TGTGCCAGCAGGAAGGGTAGCGGATATTACAATGAGCAGTTCTTC
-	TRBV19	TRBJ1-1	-	CASRSTGNTEAFF	TGTGCCAGTAGGTCTACAGGGAACACTGAAGCTTTCTTT
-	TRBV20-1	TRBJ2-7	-	CSASNPQVGGEQYF	TGCAGTGCTAGTAACCCCCAAGTTGGCGGCGAGCAGTACTTC
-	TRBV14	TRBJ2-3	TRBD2	CASSFRSLAGQTTDTQYF	TGTGCCAGCAGCTTCCGAAGTCTAGCGGGCCAGACCACAGATACGCAGTATTTT
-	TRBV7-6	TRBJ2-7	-	CASSLSQVGSYEQYF	TGTGCCAGCAGCTTATCACAGGTGGGCTCCTACGAGCAGTACTTC
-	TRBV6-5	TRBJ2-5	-	CASSYSGGQETQYF	TGTGCCAGCAGTTACTCAGGGGGTCAAGAGACCCAGTACTTC
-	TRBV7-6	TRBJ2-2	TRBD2	CASSLGASGGNTGELFF	TGTGCCAGCAGCTTAGGAGCTAGCGGGGGGAACACCGGGGAGCTGTTTTTT
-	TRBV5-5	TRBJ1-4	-	CASSLGRANEKLFF	TGTGCCAGCAGCTTGGGGCGGGCGAATGAAAAACTGTTTTTT